This TCR beta chain was sequenced in a study of blood T cells in healthy people across ages (dated by TCRdb to about 2015). Broadly, across the study: In model experiments, roughly one uniquely barcoded TCR beta cDNA molecule per two T cells was captured by template switching. To track age-related changes in TCR beta repertoire diversity, the study relied on deep sequencing normalized with unique cDNA molecular identifiers. Donors were grouped into four age groups: young (average 16 years), middle-aged (around 39), aged (over 55) and long-lived (about 90). To avoid experimental bias, donors of different ages were randomly spread across the sequencing lanes. Two additional independent replicas of 1 million unique cDNA reads from the same blood draw were analyzed for two donors (one aged 18 to 29 and one aged 80 or older). The full study reports these points: There was a strong correlation between observed TCR beta diversity and the percentage of naive T cells measured by flow cytometry. Observed TCR beta diversity per million T cells fell roughly linearly with age, and a significant reduction was already apparent by age about 36. Donor CMV infection status was unknown, potentially confounding age-related changes in expanded clonotypes. Estimates of total diversity based on one million sequenced T cells were regarded as lower bounds and as underestimates. Conclusive comparison of naive and antigen-experienced compartments was prevented by the profiling of bulk unsorted PBMCs. The long-lived group showed more naive CD4+ T cells, fewer expanded clones and increased TCR diversity than the aged group, suggesting age selection.

CDR1 SQVTM and CDR2 ANQGSEA are derived from the germline V gene. Measured from the cysteine to the phenylalanine, the CDR3 is 14 residues long. The entry retains the CDR3 DNA only, 42 bases that are in frame from base 1. V drops 7 bases and J drops 2 bases, leaving 12 bases in between. With regard to this clonotype: Its cognate antigen has yet to be identified. No base quality information exists; no much larger clone differs at one position.

Library method: 5' RACE. Sequencing took place on an Illumina HiSeq 2500. The second PCR ran for roughly 6 to 11 cycles and used a J-beta primer mix along with a sample-barcoded 5' primer. Each TCR beta cDNA molecule received a unique molecular identifier from a template-switch 5' adaptor carrying 12 random nucleotides. At least 2.5 million CDR3-containing paired-end reads were obtained from each sample. First-strand cDNA was synthesized from all RNA with the Mint cDNA synthesis kit, primed by a TRBC-specific oligonucleotide. After uracil-DNA glycosylase treatment, a first 18-cycle PCR used universal primers M1SS and BC2_uni_R on all cDNA. The original methods were these. Normalization of each sample was performed by random selection of 1 million high-quality reads, each carrying a distinct molecular identifier. Reads with shared molecular identifiers were discarded instead of being binned into consensus sequences. MiTCR, set to a Q25 quality threshold and the strictest error-elimination algorithm, was used for CDR3 identification, clonotype clustering and error correction. A nonparametric unseen species model with Euler transformation was used to estimate lower-bound total TCR beta diversity. The raw public data were reprocessed by TCRdb itself: fastp quality trimming at Q25, MiXCR clonotype calling, in-frame beta chains only. All rows with the same CDR3 protein become a single entry with the most common DNA and genes. These V and J calls rely on TCRdb rather than the paper's analysis. For this sample the table gives roughly 730,000 distinct CDR3 sequences, of which roughly three fifths were detected only once. The ten biggest clones cover 20% to 30% of the sample.

The roughly 42 donors, aged 6 to 90 years, were systemically healthy Caucasian individuals from Russia. Ten milliliters of peripheral blood were drawn from each donor into EDTA-treated Vacutainer tubes. Ficoll-Paque density-gradient centrifugation was used to isolate PBMCs, with at least 7 million per sample. Trizol reagent was used to extract total RNA from the PBMCs, yielding at least 5.5 micrograms per sample. For every donor, an aliquot of PBMCs went through flow cytometry to measure the percentages of naive CD45RAhigh/CD27high T cells. Sequencing input: blood. This chain is built from TRBV29-1 and TRBJ2-6; D gene: possibly TRBD2, on 6 matching bases. The clonotype originates from a man aged 40-55 years in good health. The DNA sequence follows: TGCAGCGCCGAGGAGGGAGCTGGGGCCAACGTCCTGACTTTC. Translated, it reads CSAEEGAGANVLTF.